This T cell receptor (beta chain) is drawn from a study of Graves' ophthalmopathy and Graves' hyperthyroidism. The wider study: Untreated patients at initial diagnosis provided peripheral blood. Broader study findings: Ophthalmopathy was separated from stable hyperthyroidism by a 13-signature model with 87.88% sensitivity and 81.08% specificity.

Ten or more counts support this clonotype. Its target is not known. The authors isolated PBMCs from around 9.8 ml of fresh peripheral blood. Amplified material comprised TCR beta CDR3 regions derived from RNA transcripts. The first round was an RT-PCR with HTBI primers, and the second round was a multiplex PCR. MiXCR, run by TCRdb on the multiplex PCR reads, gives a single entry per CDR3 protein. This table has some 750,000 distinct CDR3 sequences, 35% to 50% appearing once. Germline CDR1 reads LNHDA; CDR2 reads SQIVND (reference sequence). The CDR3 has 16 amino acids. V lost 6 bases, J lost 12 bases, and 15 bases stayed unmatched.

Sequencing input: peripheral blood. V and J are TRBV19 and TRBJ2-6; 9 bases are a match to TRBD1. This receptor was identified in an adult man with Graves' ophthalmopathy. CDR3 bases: TGTGCCAGTAGCCGGAGGGCCGGGACAGGGTCTTCCGTCCTGACTTTC. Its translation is CASSRRAGTGSSVLTF.